This entry lists 21 T cell receptor beta chains sequenced from one sample in a study of CD4 T cells in relation to SARS-CoV-2 and coronaviruses. Only in-frame clones appear in the TCRdb table, and some are missing; sequencing was by immunoSEQ multiplex PCR. The table includes 60,000 or so clones, about 94% detected once. Before the COVID-19 pandemic, during about 2010-2018, CD4+ T cells were taken from unexposed donors. The sequencing input was naive CD4+ T cells from PBMCs. The subset here: naive CD4+ T cells isolated by negative enrichment. Receptor source: a human donor in good health.

The chain couples TRBV30 to TRBJ1-3; 7 bases map to TRBD1. CDR1 and CDR2 from the germline V gene are GTSNPN and SVGIG (reference sequence). J lost 6 bases, V lost 0 bases, and 5 bases had no gene match. This CDR3 is built from 14 residues. The chain's CDR3 is CAWSVQTGVNTIYF. The CDR3 nucleotides are TGTGCCTGGAGTGTACAAACAGGGGTAAACACCATATATTTT.

The rearrangement joins TRBV7-2 to TRBJ2-2; weak D call: TRBD1 (6 bases). The V end was cut by 1 base, the J end by 5 bases, with 11 bases between. In germline, CDR1 is SGHTA, CDR2 FQGNSA. The CDR3 totals 15 residues. This CDR3 reads CASSLVVRGTGELFF. CDR3 coding DNA: TGTGCCAGCAGCTTAGTTGTCAGGGGAACCGGGGAGCTGTTTTTT.

The rearrangement joins TRBV5-5 to TRBJ2-1, with 8 bases aligning to TRBD2. CDR1 is SGHKS and CDR2 is YYEKEE in the germline V gene (reference sequence). The CDR3 length is 15 residues. V trimming: 0 bases; J trimming: 3 bases; junction bases outside the gene matches: 2. CDR3 loop: CASSLAGTSYNEQFF. CDR3 bases: TGTGCCAGCAGCTTGGCCGGGACTAGCTACAATGAGCAGTTCTTC. The full variable domain, with the rest looked up from reference TRBV5-5 and TRBJ2-1, is DAGVTQSPTHLIKTRGQQVTLRCSPISGHKSVSWYQQVLGQGPQFIFQYYEKEERGRGNFPDRFSARQFPNYSSELNVNALLLGDSALYLCASSLAGTSYNEQFFGPGTRLTVL.

This clone was observed a single time. The rearrangement uses TRBV19 and TRBJ2-2; 7 bases map to TRBD1. CDR3 size: 16 residues. CDR1 and CDR2 (germline): LNHDA, SQIVND (reference sequence). J gave up 0 bases and V 3 bases, and 4 bases lay outside the gene matches. CDR3 amino acids: CASSMGTGANTGELFF. The CDR3 nucleotides read TGTGCCAGTAGTATGGGTACAGGGGCGAACACCGGGGAGCTGTTTTTT.

The chain uses TRBV4-1 and TRBJ2-5; D remains unclear. V shed 3 bases and J shed 5 bases, with 10 bases lying between them. Germline V CDR1 and CDR2: MGHRA, YSYEKL. There are 13 residues in the CDR3. In DNA form, the CDR3 reads TGCGCCAGCAGCCACTATTCCCGTGAGACCCAGTACTTC. Residues: CASSHYSRETQYF.

The rearrangement uses TRBV30 and TRBJ2-7; 9 bases are a match to TRBD2. The CDR3 totals 19 residues. V gave up 0 bases and J gave up 0 bases; unmatched junction bases: 15. Looked up from germline, CDR1 is GTSNPN and CDR2 is SVGIG (reference sequence). The CDR3 nucleotides read TGTGCCTGGAGTGTTTTCGTTCCGCTAGCGGGGATAAGCTCCTACGAGCAGTACTTC. It translates to CAWSVFVPLAGISSYEQYF.

The chain combines TRBV10-3 with TRBJ2-7, with 9 bases lining up with TRBD2. The junction had 9 bases not matched to a gene; V was cut back by 6 bases and J by 0 bases. The CDR3 runs to 16 residues. Germline V gives CDR1 ENHRY, CDR2 SYGVKD. CDR3 protein: CAIRSTSGPSSYEQYF. The CDR3 nucleotides read TGTGCCATCAGAAGTACTAGCGGGCCTTCCTCCTACGAGCAGTACTTC.

V usage is TRBV3-1 (or the pseudogene TRBV3-2) and J usage is TRBJ2-3, with TRBD1 as a possible D gene (6 bases). V lost 0 bases and J lost 5, with 9 bases in between. Germline CDR1 LGHDT, CDR2 YNNKEL (reference sequence). The CDR3 extends over 14 amino acids. The CDR3: CASSQDRGGDTQYF. For the CDR3, the DNA is TGTGCCAGCAGCCAAGACAGGGGCGGAGATACGCAGTATTTT.

The chain uses TRBV28 and TRBJ2-7; D call uncertain. Germline lookup yields CDR1 MDHEN and CDR2 SYDVKM. The ends were cut back, 1 base at V and 7 bases at J, with 8 bases in the middle. This CDR3 is built from 12 residues. In nucleotides, the CDR3 is TGTGCCAGCAGTTTATTAACGGAGGAGCAGTACTTC. This gives the protein CASSLLTEEQYF.

The chain combines TRBV9 with TRBJ1-1; D gene unclear. The length of the CDR3 is 13 residues. Germline loops: CDR1 SGDLS, CDR2 YYNGEE. Trimming shortened V by 0 bases and J by 1 base, and 4 bases separated the two germline ends. The CDR3 loop is CASSVEANTEAFF. CDR3 sequence (DNA): TGTGCCAGCAGCGTAGAGGCGAACACTGAAGCTTTCTTT.

The chain carries TRBV4-2 and TRBJ2-3, with 11 bases matching TRBD2. The junction had 10 bases not matched to a gene; V was cut back by 3 bases and J by 2 bases. CDR1 is LGHNA, CDR2 YNFKEQ, per germline. This CDR3 contains 18 residues. CDR3 sequence: CASSHGNGLAGFTDTQYF. DNA of the CDR3: TGTGCCAGCAGCCATGGAAACGGACTAGCGGGTTTCACAGATACGCAGTATTTT.

The rearrangement links TRBV15 to TRBJ2-3; D perhaps matches TRBD1 (6 bases). Trimming removed 3 bases from V and 2 bases from J, with 9 bases in between. The germline gives CDR1 LNHNV, CDR2 YYDKDF (reference sequence). The CDR3 length is 14 residues. CDR3 bases: TGTGCCACCAGCAGGGACAGAAACACAGATACGCAGTATTTT. It translates to CATSRDRNTDTQYF.

The genes are TRBV5-1 and TRBJ2-7; D call uncertain. In germline, CDR1 is SGHRS, CDR2 YFSETQ. The CDR3 runs 14 residues. V dropped 0 bases and J dropped 0 bases, with 7 bases sitting between them. The CDR3 DNA sequence: TGCGCCAGCAGCTTGGACTGGAGCTCCTACGAGCAGTACTTC. This encodes CASSLDWSSYEQYF.

The V gene is TRBV7-2, the J gene TRBJ2-2; D is unclear. Germline lookup yields CDR1 SGHTA and CDR2 FQGNSA. Trimming shortened V by 0 bases and J by 3 bases, and 8 bases separated the two germline ends. The CDR3 has 15 amino acids. The CDR3 loop reads CASSLARTDTGELFF. CDR3 DNA: TGTGCCAGCAGCTTAGCGAGGACGGACACCGGGGAGCTGTTTTTT.

The rearrangement joins TRBV7-6 to TRBJ1-2; D is unresolved. Germline loops: CDR1 SGHVS, CDR2 FNYEAQ. This CDR3 contains 13 residues. Trimming took off 0 bases at V and 6 bases at J, with 8 bases between the two ends. The chain's CDR3 is CASSLAGVHGYTF. As DNA, the CDR3 is TGTGCCAGCAGCTTAGCTGGGGTGCATGGCTACACCTTC.

The J gene is TRBJ2-1, the V gene TRBV28; 8 positions match TRBD1. Germline CDR1 reads MDHEN; CDR2 reads SYDVKM. This CDR3 comprises 16 residues. J lost 7 bases, V lost 3 bases, and 11 bases had no gene match. CDR3 DNA: TGTGCCAGCAGTTTTCCCCGACAGACAGGGGTGAATGAGCAGTTCTTC. It specifies CASSFPRQTGVNEQFF.

The rearrangement links TRBV30 to TRBJ1-2, with D possibly being TRBD1 (5 bases). CDR1 GTSNPN and CDR2 SVGIG come from the germline V gene (reference sequence). The V end lost 0 bases, the J end lost 13 bases, and 12 bases lay between the germline ends. CDR3 length equals 11 residues. The CDR3 here is CAWSVGAPRTF. DNA of the CDR3: TGTGCCTGGAGTGTAGGGGCACCTCGCACCTTC.

V usage is TRBV14 and J usage is TRBJ2-5, with a possible D match to TRBD1 (6 bases). This CDR3 has 16 amino acids. Trimming pared 1 base from V and 3 bases from J, leaving 15 bases between. Per germline, CDR1 SGHDN and CDR2 FVKESK. CDR3 sequence (DNA): TGTGCCAGCAGCCAAGCCCTCACCAGGGACAAAGAGACCCAGTACTTC. This encodes CASSQALTRDKETQYF.

The CDR3 reads CASSLLTGSGANVLTF. In DNA, the CDR3 is TGTGCCAGCAGTTTACTTACAGGGAGCGGGGCCAACGTCCTGACTTTC. The chain joins TRBV27 to TRBJ2-6, with a weak D call TRBD1 (6 bases). This CDR3 contains 16 residues. CDR1 is MNHEY and CDR2 is SMNVEV in the germline V gene (reference sequence). V was pared by 2 bases and J by 4 bases, with 12 bases between.

The J gene is TRBJ1-3, the V gene TRBV19, with unresolved D. Germline V CDR1 and CDR2: LNHDA, SQIVND (reference sequence). V gave up 5 bases and J gave up 1 base, with 12 bases separating them. The length of the CDR3 is 15 residues. This CDR3 is CASSDVSGSGNTIYF. CDR3 DNA sequence: TGTGCCAGTAGTGACGTTTCTGGTTCTGGAAACACCATATATTTT.

The chain recombines TRBV3-1 (or the pseudogene TRBV3-2) with TRBJ2-5; 10 nucleotides line up with TRBD2. CDR3 length: 15 amino acids. With 6 bases clipped from V and 1 base from J, the junction kept 5 bases outside the gene matches. From germline, CDR1 is LGHDT and CDR2 YNNKEL (reference sequence). CDR3 DNA: TGTGCCAGCAGACGACTAGCGGGCGGCCAAGAGACCCAGTACTTC. Translating it yields CASRRLAGGQETQYF.